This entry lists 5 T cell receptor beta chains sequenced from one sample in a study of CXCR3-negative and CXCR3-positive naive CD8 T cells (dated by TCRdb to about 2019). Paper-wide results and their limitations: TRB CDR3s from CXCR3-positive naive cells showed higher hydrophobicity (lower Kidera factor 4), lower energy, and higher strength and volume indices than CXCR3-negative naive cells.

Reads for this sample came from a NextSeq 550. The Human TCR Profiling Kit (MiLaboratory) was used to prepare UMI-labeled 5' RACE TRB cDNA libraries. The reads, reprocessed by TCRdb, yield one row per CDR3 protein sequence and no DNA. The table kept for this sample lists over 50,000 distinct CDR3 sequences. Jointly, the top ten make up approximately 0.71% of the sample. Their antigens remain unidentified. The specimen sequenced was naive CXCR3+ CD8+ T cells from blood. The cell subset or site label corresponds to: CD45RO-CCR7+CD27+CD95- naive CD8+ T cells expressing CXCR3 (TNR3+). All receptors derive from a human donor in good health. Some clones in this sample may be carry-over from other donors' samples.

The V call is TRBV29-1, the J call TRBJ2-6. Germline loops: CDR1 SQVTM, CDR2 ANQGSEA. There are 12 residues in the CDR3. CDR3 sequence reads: CSAEGGANVLTF. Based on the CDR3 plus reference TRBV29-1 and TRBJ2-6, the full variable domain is SAVISQKPSRDICQRGTSLTIQCQVDSQVTMMFWYRQQPGQSLTLIATANQGSEATYESGFVIDKFPISRPNLTFSTLTVSNMSPEDSSIYLCSAEGGANVLTFGAGSRLTVL.

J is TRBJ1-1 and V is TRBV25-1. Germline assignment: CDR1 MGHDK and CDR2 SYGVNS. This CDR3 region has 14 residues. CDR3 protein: CASSGVGSNTEAFF.

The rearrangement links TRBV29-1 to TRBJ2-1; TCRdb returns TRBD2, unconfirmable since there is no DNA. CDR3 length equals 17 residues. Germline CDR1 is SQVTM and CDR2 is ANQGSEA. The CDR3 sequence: CSGGAGLAGGPYNEQFF.

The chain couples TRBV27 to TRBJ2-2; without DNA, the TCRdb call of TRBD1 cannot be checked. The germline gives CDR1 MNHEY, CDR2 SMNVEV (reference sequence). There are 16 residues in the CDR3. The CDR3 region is CASSFSATGNTGELFF.

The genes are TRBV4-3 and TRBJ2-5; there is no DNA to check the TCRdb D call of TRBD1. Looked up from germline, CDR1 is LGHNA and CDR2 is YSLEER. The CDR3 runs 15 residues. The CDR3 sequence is CASSQDRVYQETQYF.